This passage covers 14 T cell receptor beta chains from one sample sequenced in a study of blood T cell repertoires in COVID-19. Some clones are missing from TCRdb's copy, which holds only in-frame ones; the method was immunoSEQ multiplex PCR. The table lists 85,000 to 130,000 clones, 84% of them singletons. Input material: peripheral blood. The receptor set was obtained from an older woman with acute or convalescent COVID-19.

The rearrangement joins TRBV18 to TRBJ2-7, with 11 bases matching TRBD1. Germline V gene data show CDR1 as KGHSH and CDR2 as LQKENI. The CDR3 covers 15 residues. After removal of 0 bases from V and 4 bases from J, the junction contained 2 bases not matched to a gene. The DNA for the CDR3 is TGTGCCAGCTCACCACCGGGACAGGGGGGATACGAGCAGTACTTC. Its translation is CASSPPGQGGYEQYF.

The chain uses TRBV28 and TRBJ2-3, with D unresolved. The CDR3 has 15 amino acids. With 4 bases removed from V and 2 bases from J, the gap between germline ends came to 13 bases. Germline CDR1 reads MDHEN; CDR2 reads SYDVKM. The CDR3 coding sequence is TGTGCCAGCAGTTCCCCCTCAGGTACCACAGATACGCAGTATTTT. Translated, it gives CASSSPSGTTDTQYF.

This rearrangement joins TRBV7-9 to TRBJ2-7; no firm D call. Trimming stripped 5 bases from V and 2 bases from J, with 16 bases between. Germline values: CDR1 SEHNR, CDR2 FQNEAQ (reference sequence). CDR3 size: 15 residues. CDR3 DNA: TGTGCCAGCAGCCACCCTAGACTCCACGCCTACGAGCAGTACTTC. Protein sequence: CASSHPRLHAYEQYF.

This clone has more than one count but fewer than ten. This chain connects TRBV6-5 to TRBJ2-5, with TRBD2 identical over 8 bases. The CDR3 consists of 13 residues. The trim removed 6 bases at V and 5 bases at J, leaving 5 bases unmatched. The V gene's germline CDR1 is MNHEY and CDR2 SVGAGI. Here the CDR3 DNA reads TGTGCCAGCAGAAATAGCGGGACGGAGACCCAGTACTTC. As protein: CASRNSGTETQYF.

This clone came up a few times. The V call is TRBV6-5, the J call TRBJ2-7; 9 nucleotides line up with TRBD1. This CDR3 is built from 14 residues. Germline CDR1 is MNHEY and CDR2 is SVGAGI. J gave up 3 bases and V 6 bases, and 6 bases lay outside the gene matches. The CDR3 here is CASSPDRGLYEQYF. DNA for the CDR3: TGTGCCAGCAGCCCGGACAGGGGACTCTACGAGCAGTACTTC.

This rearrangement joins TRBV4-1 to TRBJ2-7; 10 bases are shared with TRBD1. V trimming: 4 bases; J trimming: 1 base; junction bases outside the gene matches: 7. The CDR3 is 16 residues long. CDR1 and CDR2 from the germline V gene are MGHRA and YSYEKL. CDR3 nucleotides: TGCGCCAGCAGCCCGACCCGACAGGGGGCTTCCTACGAGCAGTACTTC. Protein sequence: CASSPTRQGASYEQYF.

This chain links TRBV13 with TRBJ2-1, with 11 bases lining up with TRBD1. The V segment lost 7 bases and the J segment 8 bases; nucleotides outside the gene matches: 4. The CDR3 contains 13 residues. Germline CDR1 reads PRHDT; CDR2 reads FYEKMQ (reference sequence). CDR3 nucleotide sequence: TGTGCCAGCACCAGGGACAGGGGGGATGAGCAGTTCTTC. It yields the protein CASTRDRGDEQFF. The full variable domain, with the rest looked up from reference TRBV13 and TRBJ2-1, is AAGVIQSPRHLIKEKRETATLKCYPIPRHDTVYWYQQGPGQDPQFLISFYEKMQSDKGSIPDRFSAQQFSDYHSELNMSSLELGDSALYFCASTRDRGDEQFFGPGTRLTVL.

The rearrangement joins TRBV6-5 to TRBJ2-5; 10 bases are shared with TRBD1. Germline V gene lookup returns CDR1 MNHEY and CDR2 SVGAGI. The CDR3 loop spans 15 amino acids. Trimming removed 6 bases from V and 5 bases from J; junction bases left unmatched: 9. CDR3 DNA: TGTGCCAGCAGCAAGACAGGGGGCAATGGGGAGACCCAGTACTTC. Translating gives CASSKTGGNGETQYF.

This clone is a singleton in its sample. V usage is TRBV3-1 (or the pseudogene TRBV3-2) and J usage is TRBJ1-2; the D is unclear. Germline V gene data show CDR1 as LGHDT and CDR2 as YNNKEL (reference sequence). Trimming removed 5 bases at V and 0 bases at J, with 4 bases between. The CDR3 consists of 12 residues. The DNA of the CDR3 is TGTGCCAGCAGCTACTCTAACTATGGCTACACCTTC. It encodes CASSYSNYGYTF.

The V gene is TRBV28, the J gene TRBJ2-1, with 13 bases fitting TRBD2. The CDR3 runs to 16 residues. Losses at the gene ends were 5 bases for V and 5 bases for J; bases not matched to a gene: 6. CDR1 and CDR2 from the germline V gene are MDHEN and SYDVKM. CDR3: CASSPSGTSGNNEQFF. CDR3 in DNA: TGTGCCAGCAGTCCATCAGGGACTAGCGGGAACAATGAGCAGTTCTTC. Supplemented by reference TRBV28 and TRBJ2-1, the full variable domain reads DVKVTQSSRYLVKRTGEKVFLECVQDMDHENMFWYRQDPGLGLRLIYFSYDVKMKEKGDIPEGYSVSREKKERFSLILESASTNQTSMYLCASSPSGTSGNNEQFFGPGTRLTVL.

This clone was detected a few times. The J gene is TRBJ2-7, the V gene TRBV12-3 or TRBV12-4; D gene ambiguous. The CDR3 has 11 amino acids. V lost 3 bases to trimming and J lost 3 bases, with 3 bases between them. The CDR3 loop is CASSFLYEQYF. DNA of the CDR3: TGTGCCAGCAGTTTCCTCTACGAGCAGTACTTC.

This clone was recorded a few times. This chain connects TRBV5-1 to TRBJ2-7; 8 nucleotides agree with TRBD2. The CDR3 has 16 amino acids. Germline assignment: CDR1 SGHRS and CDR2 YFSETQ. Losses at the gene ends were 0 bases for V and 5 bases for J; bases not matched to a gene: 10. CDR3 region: CASSLASGLAVNEQYF. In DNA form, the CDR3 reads TGCGCCAGCAGCTTGGCCTCCGGACTAGCCGTCAACGAGCAGTACTTC.

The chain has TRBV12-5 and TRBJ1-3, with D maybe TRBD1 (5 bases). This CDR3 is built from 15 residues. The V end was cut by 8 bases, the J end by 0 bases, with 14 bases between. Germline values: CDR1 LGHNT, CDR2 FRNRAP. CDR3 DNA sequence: TGTGCTAGTTTGACTGGGGGGAGCTCTGGAAACACCATATATTTT. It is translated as CASLTGGSSGNTIYF.

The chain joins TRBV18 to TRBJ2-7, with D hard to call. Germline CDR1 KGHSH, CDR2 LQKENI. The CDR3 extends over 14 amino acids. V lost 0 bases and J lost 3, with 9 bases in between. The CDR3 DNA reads TGTGCCAGCTCACCACCGTATCTGAGCTACGAGCAGTACTTC. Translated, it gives CASSPPYLSYEQYF.